This is a list of T cell receptor beta chains from one sample in a study of beta chain features in type 1 diabetes. Assay used: immunoSEQ multiplex PCR; TCRdb lists only in-frame clones, some missing. The table has about 140,000 clones, 9.7% seen once. Material for sequencing was central memory CD4+ T cells from blood. These receptor sequences come from a woman in her 40s in good health. Each CDR3 is given with its conserved first and last residue. A D gene is named only where the DNA matches it firmly. For some rows the clone size is stated as once, few or many, or as a class when expanded; others skip it.

TRBD1	TRBV2	TRBJ2-7	many	TGTGCCAGCAGTACCGGGACAGGGTACTACGAGCAGTACTTC	CASSTGTGYYEQYF
.	TRBV5-1	TRBJ1-2	.	TGCGCCAGCAGCTGGGGGGACTATGGCTACACCTTC	CASSWGDYGYTF
TRBD2	TRBV5-1	TRBJ2-1	.	TGCGCCAGCAGCTTCCCTAGCGGGGGGGCCCAACTCTACAATGAGCAGTTCTTC	CASSFPSGGAQLYNEQFF
.	TRBV9	TRBJ1-2	few	TGTGCCAGCAGCGTAGATTCCGGTAACTATGGCTACACCTTC	CASSVDSGNYGYTF
.	TRBV6-5	TRBJ2-4	few	TGTGCCAGCAGTTACGGAAGGGGGGCCAAAAACATTCAGTACTTC	CASSYGRGAKNIQYF
TRBD1	TRBV18	TRBJ2-5	.	TGTGCCAGCTCACAGGGGGCCCAAGAGACCCAGTACTTC	CASSQGAQETQYF
TRBD2	TRBV5-4	TRBJ2-5	.	TGTGCCAGCAGCCGACTAGCGGGGGACCAAGAGACCCAGTACTTC	CASSRLAGDQETQYF
TRBD2	TRBV5-4	TRBJ2-7	few	TGTGCCAGCAGCTTGGGACTAGCGGGGGTGGGCTACGAGCAGTACTTC	CASSLGLAGVGYEQYF
TRBD2	TRBV11-1	TRBJ2-1	.	TGTGCCAGCAGCTTAGGGTCGGGGGGGACGGGCAATGAGCAGTTCTTC	CASSLGSGGTGNEQFF
.	TRBV2	TRBJ1-1	few	TGTGCCAGCCGCGAGGGTAGATCTGAAGCTTTCTTT	CASREGRSEAFF
TRBD1	TRBV19	TRBJ2-3	few	TGTGCCAGTAGTGAGCAGGGACAGGGAATGGATACGCAGTATTTT	CASSEQGQGMDTQYF
.	TRBV9	TRBJ1-1	.	TGTGCCAGCAGCGTAGACCCACTAGGACAGACGAACACTGAAGCTTTCTTT	CASSVDPLGQTNTEAFF
.	TRBV5-1	TRBJ2-5	few	TGCGCCAGCAGACAGGAAGAGACCCAGTACTTC	CASRQEETQYF
TRBD2	TRBV27	TRBJ2-3	.	TGTGCCAGCAGTGGGGCGGGGGGATACACAGATACGCAGTATTTT	CASSGAGGYTDTQYF
.	TRBV29-1	TRBJ2-7	many	TGCAGCGTTCCTACCGGGACTGTATCGTCCAACGAGCAGTACTTC	CSVPTGTVSSNEQYF
.	TRBV18	TRBJ1-5	few	TGTGCCAGCTCACCCCAGGCCCAAGAGCCCCAGCATTTT	CASSPQAQEPQHF
.	TRBV7-9	TRBJ1-4	.	TGTGCCAGCAGCTTAATGGGCAGTAATGAAAAACTGTTTTTT	CASSLMGSNEKLFF
TRBD2	TRBV28	TRBJ2-1	many	TGTGCCAGCAGGAGCGGGGGGGCATCCTACAATGAGCAGTTCTTC	CASRSGGASYNEQFF
TRBD2	TRBV28	TRBJ2-1	.	TGTGCCAGCAGCATTCCGGGACTAGCGGTTGATGAGCAGTTCTTC	CASSIPGLAVDEQFF
.	TRBV5-1	TRBJ2-2	.	TGCGCCAGCGGCAAAAGCGGTACATCCGGGGAGCTGTTTTTT	CASGKSGTSGELFF
TRBD1	TRBV4-2	TRBJ2-3	many	TGTGCCAGCAGCCAAGACTTTTCGGACAGGTCATGGGCGAAAATACGAGCCCACACAGATACGCAGTATTTT	CASSQDFSDRSWAKIRAHTDTQYF
.	TRBV4-1	TRBJ1-2	few	TGCGCCAGCAGCATCCCGGAGCGAGGGCGGGGCTATGGCTACACCTTC	CASSIPERGRGYGYTF
TRBD2	TRBV27	TRBJ2-5	few	TGTGCCAGCAGTTTCGGGGGCGGGGGGGCTCAGACCCAGTACTTC	CASSFGGGGAQTQYF
.	TRBV5-1	TRBJ2-3	.	TGCGCCAGCAGTCGGGGTTTCGACACAGATACGCAGTATTTT	CASSRGFDTDTQYF
TRBD1	TRBV19	TRBJ2-5	.	TGTGCCAGTACCCGGACAGGGAAAGAGACCCAGTACTTC	CASTRTGKETQYF
TRBD2	TRBV5-1	TRBJ2-7	.	TGCGCCAGCCACCCGGGGGCGGGGGGGCTCTACGAGCAGTACTTC	CASHPGAGGLYEQYF
TRBD2	TRBV6-1	TRBJ2-1	few	TGTGCCAGCAGGCTCAGCGGGGATTACAATGAGCAGTTCTTC	CASRLSGDYNEQFF
TRBD2	TRBV6-5	TRBJ2-5	.	TGTGCCAGCAGTTACGGGCGGGGGGGCCGGGAGACCCAGTACTTC	CASSYGRGGRETQYF